This T cell receptor (beta chain) was profiled in a study of CD8 T cells in ankylosing spondylitis. Ten or more counts support this clonotype. What it binds is not known. Via MiXCR, TCRdb re-called the 5' RACE reads, giving one row per CDR3 protein. Among 200,000 to 250,000 distinct CDR3 sequences listed, 10% were seen once. Points from the study as a whole: Reportedly, disease-linked clones are significantly enriched in ankylosing spondylitis patients' matched synovial fluid.

The germline CDR1 and CDR2 sequences are SGHRS and YFSETQ. Unmatched junction bases numbered 0, after V lost 0 bases and J lost 0 bases. The CDR3 contains 15 residues. This TCR derives from a male donor with ankylosing spondylitis or in good health (not recorded which). Sequenced input: blood, either unsorted or a sorted T cell fraction (not recorded which). V is TRBV5-1 and J is TRBJ1-2; 9 bases match TRBD1. The CDR3 nucleotides are TGCGCCAGCAGCTTGGGACAGGGGGCTAACTATGGCTACACCTTC. Its protein product is CASSLGQGANYGYTF.